These 20 T cell receptor beta chains were sequenced from one sample in a study of cytomegalovirus exposure and HLA in healthy donors. 60 Vbeta and 13 Jbeta primers were used in PCR. Sequencing used immunoSEQ multiplex PCR; TCRdb keeps in-frame clones, though not all of them. The profile covers about 210,000 clones, with roughly 84% appearing a single time and 0.2% to 0.25% taken by the ten largest. Sequenced sample: PBMCs. The receptors were sampled from a girl aged 2 to 9 in good health and CMV-seronegative.

V usage is TRBV19 and J usage is TRBJ2-2, with 7 positions matching TRBD1. Germline V lookup: CDR1 LNHDA, CDR2 SQIVND (reference sequence). Trimming at V came to 6 bases and at J to 5 bases, leaving 9 bases not matched to a gene. The CDR3 is 15 residues long. The chain's CDR3 is CASSLWDRRTGELFF. CDR3 coding DNA: TGTGCCAGTAGCCTTTGGGACAGAAGGACCGGGGAGCTGTTTTTT.

The chain has TRBV6-6 and TRBJ1-2; the D gene is possibly TRBD1 (6 bases). The CDR3 length is 14 residues. Looked up from germline, CDR1 is MNHNY and CDR2 is SVGAGI (reference sequence). The CDR3 spells CATRWRQEAYGYTF. The DNA of the CDR3 is TGTGCTACTAGGTGGCGACAGGAAGCCTATGGCTACACCTTC.

This clone is a singleton in its sample. Other DNA sequences in this sample translate to the same CDR3. For the CDR3, the DNA is TGTGCCAGCAGCCCCGGGGGAAACACTGAAGCTTTCTTT. As protein: CASSPGGNTEAFF. This chain connects TRBV14 to TRBJ1-1; D perhaps matches TRBD1 (5 bases). The CDR3 is 13 amino acids. Germline V CDR1 and CDR2: SGHDN, FVKESK. V lost 4 bases, J lost 2 bases, and 8 bases lay in between.

Remarks on this clone: Other DNA sequences from this sample encode an identical CDR3 as well. This chain joins TRBV30 and TRBJ2-5; D is perhaps TRBD2 (5 bases). Germline CDR1 reads GTSNPN; CDR2 reads SVGIG (reference sequence). The V end lost 1 base, the J end lost 2 bases, and 8 bases lay between the germline ends. The CDR3 is 13 residues long. As DNA, the CDR3 is TGTGCCTGGAGTGGCGGGCCGCAAGAGACCCAGTACTTC. This codes for CAWSGGPQETQYF. Full variable domain (remainder filled in from reference TRBV30 and TRBJ2-5): SQTIHQWPATLVQPVGSPLSLECTVEGTSNPNLYWYRQAAGRGLQLLFYSVGIGQISSEVPQNLSASRPQDRQFILSSKKLLLSDSGFYLCAWSGGPQETQYFGPGTRLLVL.

The chain combines TRBV30 with TRBJ1-1; tentative D call: TRBD1 (5 bases). Trimming removed 4 bases from V and 8 bases from J, with 14 bases in between. Germline V lookup: CDR1 GTSNPN, CDR2 SVGIG (reference sequence). The CDR3 length is 12 residues. CDR3 protein: CAWIRGGGEAFF. The CDR3 DNA reads as TGTGCCTGGATTCGAGGCGGGGGAGAAGCTTTCTTT.

The V and J genes are TRBV6-5 and TRBJ2-7; D possibly corresponds to TRBD2 (5 bases). Germline-derived CDR1 and CDR2 are MNHEY and SVGAGI. The CDR3 is made up of 13 amino acids. V lost 8 bases and J 2 bases, leaving 13 bases between the germline ends. CDR3 in DNA: TGTGCCAGCCGCCGCGGGTTAACCTACGAGCAGTACTTC. Protein: CASRRGLTYEQYF.

A few counts support this clone. The CDR3 reads CASSFEGPTYNEQFF. In DNA, the CDR3 is TGTGCCAGCAGTTTCGAGGGTCCTACCTACAATGAGCAGTTCTTC. The chain couples TRBV27 to TRBJ2-1, with a weak D call TRBD2 (5 bases). V lost 3 bases, J lost 2 bases, and 11 bases lay in between. The CDR3 is made up of 15 amino acids. CDR1 and CDR2 from the germline V gene are MNHEY and SMNVEV (reference sequence).

V gene TRBV9 combines with J gene TRBJ2-3; 7 positions agree with TRBD2. The V segment lost 3 bases and the J segment 2 bases; nucleotides outside the gene matches: 9. From germline, CDR1 is SGDLS and CDR2 YYNGEE. The CDR3 is made up of 16 amino acids. The DNA for the CDR3 is TGTGCCAGCAGCGGATTAGCGGGTCCTCCCACAGATACGCAGTATTTT. It encodes CASSGLAGPPTDTQYF.

The chain is built from TRBV27 and TRBJ2-7, with a weak D call TRBD1 (6 bases). CDR1 is MNHEY and CDR2 is SMNVEV in the germline V gene (reference sequence). V was pared by 6 bases and J by 4 bases, with 19 bases between. The CDR3 runs 15 residues. The CDR3 loop reads CASRLTGTPAYEQYF. The CDR3 nucleotides read TGTGCCAGCAGGCTTACCGGGACACCCGCGTACGAGCAGTACTTC.

V and J are TRBV5-1 and TRBJ1-3; the D gene is possibly TRBD1 (6 bases). Germline V lookup: CDR1 SGHRS, CDR2 YFSETQ. The germline V and J ends were trimmed by 0 bases and 2 bases, with 18 bases remaining between them. The CDR3 loop spans 18 amino acids. The CDR3 region is CASSLAPSTNRAGNTIYF. DNA for the CDR3: TGCGCCAGCAGCTTGGCCCCCAGCACTAACAGGGCTGGAAACACCATATATTTT.

This chain uses TRBV6-5 with TRBJ2-3, with D maybe TRBD1 (6 bases). CDR3 length: 14 amino acids. In germline, CDR1 is MNHEY, CDR2 SVGAGI. With 6 bases removed from V and 0 bases from J, the gap between germline ends came to 10 bases. The CDR3 DNA is TGTGCCAGCAGGGACAGCCTAAGCACAGATACGCAGTATTTT. As protein: CASRDSLSTDTQYF.

The chain combines TRBV10-1 with TRBJ1-5, with TRBD1 matching 9 bases. There are 14 residues in the CDR3. V shed 6 bases and J 6 bases; nucleotides not matched to a gene: 6. Looked up from germline, CDR1 is WNHNN and CDR2 is SYGVQD (reference sequence). The CDR3 sequence is CASRAQGAGQPQHF. In DNA form, the CDR3 reads TGCGCCAGCAGAGCACAGGGGGCCGGTCAGCCCCAGCATTTT.

This rearrangement joins TRBV5-1 to TRBJ2-4, with 10 bases identical to TRBD1. Germline trimming cut 4 bases from V and 7 bases from J; bases unmatched to any gene: 11. The CDR3 length is 16 residues. Germline V CDR1 and CDR2: SGHRS, YFSETQ. The CDR3 reads CASSPLTGGGVNIQYF. The CDR3 bases are TGCGCCAGCAGCCCCCTGACAGGGGGCGGCGTGAACATTCAGTACTTC.

The chain links TRBV7-3 to TRBJ2-5; D perhaps matches TRBD1 (5 bases). This CDR3 is 13 amino acids long. Germline values: CDR1 SGHTA, CDR2 FQGTGA. Trimming took off 3 bases at V and 3 bases at J, with 8 bases between the two ends. This CDR3 is CASSLRREETQYF. The CDR3 nucleotides are TGTGCCAGCAGCTTGCGCAGGGAAGAGACCCAGTACTTC.

V is TRBV5-1 and J is TRBJ2-7; 16 bases match TRBD2. Germline V gene data show CDR1 as SGHRS and CDR2 as YFSETQ. V was pared by 4 bases and J by 5 bases, with 12 bases of the junction left unmatched. The CDR3 is 18 amino acids. Here the CDR3 DNA reads TGCGCCAGCAGCGAGGGACTAGCGGGGGGGCCGGGGGGGGACGAGCAGTACTTC. Translation gives CASSEGLAGGPGGDEQYF. The whole variable domain, filled in from reference TRBV5-1 and TRBJ2-7, reads KAGVTQTPRYLIKTRGQQVTLSCSPISGHRSVSWYQQTPGQGLQFLFEYFSETQRNKGNFPGRFSGRQFSNSRSEMNVSTLELGDSALYLCASSEGLAGGPGGDEQYFGPGTRLTVT.

This chain uses TRBV7-6 with TRBJ2-1; 7 bases are a match to TRBD1. Germline V CDR1 and CDR2: SGHVS, FNYEAQ. The CDR3 extends over 14 amino acids. V was clipped by 2 bases and J by 7 bases; unmatched bases: 5. As DNA, the CDR3 is TGTGCCAGCAGCTTATTGGACAGGAAGAATGAGCAGTTCTTC. Its protein product is CASSLLDRKNEQFF.

The chain uses TRBV28 and TRBJ2-5; 7 bases align to TRBD2. With V trimmed by 3 bases and J by 8 bases, 6 bases remained unmatched. CDR3 size: 13 residues. Germline V gives CDR1 MDHEN, CDR2 SYDVKM. CDR3 amino acids: CASSFRTRETQYF. Here the CDR3 DNA reads TGTGCCAGCAGTTTTCGGACTAGGGAAACCCAGTACTTC.

The gene calls are TRBV5-1 and TRBJ2-7; 10 positions agree with TRBD2. The trim removed 6 bases at V and 1 base at J, leaving 4 bases unmatched. CDR3 length equals 14 residues. Germline-derived CDR1 and CDR2 are SGHRS and YFSETQ. In DNA form, the CDR3 reads TGCGCCAGCACCGGGACTAGCGCTTCCTACGAGCAGTACTTC. Amino acid sequence: CASTGTSASYEQYF. Supplemented by reference TRBV5-1 and TRBJ2-7, the full variable domain reads KAGVTQTPRYLIKTRGQQVTLSCSPISGHRSVSWYQQTPGQGLQFLFEYFSETQRNKGNFPGRFSGRQFSNSRSEMNVSTLELGDSALYLCASTGTSASYEQYFGPGTRLTVT.

This clone came up once. V gene TRBV2 combines with J gene TRBJ2-5, with D perhaps matching TRBD2 (6 bases). This CDR3 is 12 amino acids long. Germline values: CDR1 SNHLY, CDR2 FYNNEI. V gave up 6 bases and J gave up 4 bases, with 9 bases separating them. CDR3 DNA: TGTGCCAGCAGGGGGACTGTAGAGACCCAGTACTTC. Its translation is CASRGTVETQYF. Full variable domain (missing parts from reference TRBV2 and TRBJ2-5): EPEVTQTPSHQVTQMGQEVILRCVPISNHLYFYWYRQILGQKVEFLVSFYNNEISEKSEIFDDQFSVERPDGSNFTLKIRSTKLEDSAMYFCASRGTVETQYFGPGTRLLVL.

This clone was observed a handful of times. The gene calls are TRBV2 and TRBJ1-2, with D hard to call. Germline values: CDR1 SNHLY, CDR2 FYNNEI. V lost 4 bases to trimming and J lost 6 bases, with 9 bases between them. This CDR3 is 12 amino acids long. Written as DNA, the CDR3 is TGTGCCAGCAGTGGACGTCGGGATGGCTACACCTTC. Protein: CASSGRRDGYTF.